The entry below describes one TCR beta chain. Trimming shortened V by 10 bases and J by 5 bases, and 17 bases separated the two germline ends. Per germline, CDR1 ENHRY and CDR2 SYGVKD. The CDR3 contains 13 residues. These data originate in a study of T cells after yellow fever vaccination. MiXCR was run by TCRdb on the 5' RACE reads, yielding one entry per CDR3 protein. This sample has around 300,000 distinct CDR3 sequences, with over 10% found just once. The TCR was taken from a man aged 25 to 45 who received the YFV17D yellow fever vaccine. The V and J genes are TRBV10-3 and TRBJ2-5; the D is unclear. The input for sequencing was CD4+ T cells sorted from PBMCs, taken 45 days after the yellow fever booster vaccination. CDR3 nucleotide sequence: TGTGCCACTAACACCGGGTTTAGGGAGACCCAGTACTTC. Protein sequence: CATNTGFRETQYF.